These 25 T cell receptor beta chains were sequenced from one sample in a study of CD8 T cells in Susac syndrome. Reverse transcription of 0.5 to 1 ug RNA used random hexamers. TCRdb re-derived calls from the immunoSEQ multiplex PCR reads in MiXCR, one entry per CDR3 protein. Of about 160,000 distinct CDR3 sequences listed, approximately 94% are singletons. The sequenced sample was CD4+ T cells from PBMCs. These receptors were collected from a human donor with multiple sclerosis.

The rearrangement joins TRBV3-1 to TRBJ2-7; TRBD1 matches at 8 bases. V lost 1 base and J lost 4; bases outside the gene matches: 15. CDR1 is LGHDT and CDR2 is YNNKEL in the germline V gene (reference sequence). The CDR3 covers 18 residues. CDR3 sequence reads: CASSQAGQGPGLDYEQYF. CDR3 nucleotide sequence: TGTGCCAGCAGCCAAGCCGGACAGGGACCCGGCCTAGATTACGAGCAGTACTTC.

The rearrangement uses TRBV3-1 and TRBJ2-4; tentatively, D is TRBD2 (6 bases). CDR1 LGHDT and CDR2 YNNKEL come from the germline V gene (reference sequence). The CDR3 spans 11 residues. V was pared by 6 bases and J by 12 bases, with 12 bases between. CDR3 loop: CASRARDSQYF. The CDR3 DNA reads TGTGCCAGCAGGGCGCGGGACTCTCAGTACTTC.

This CDR3 is CSAKPQGGNTIYF. The DNA of the CDR3 is TGCAGTGCTAAACCGCAGGGGGGAAACACCATATATTTT. The J gene is TRBJ1-3, the V gene TRBV20-1; a possible D gene is TRBD1 (6 bases). This CDR3 has 13 amino acids. The germline CDR1 and CDR2 sequences are DFQATT and SNEGSKA (reference sequence). V lost 4 bases and J lost 4, with 11 bases in between.

CDR3 loop: CASSHRQGPGYGYTF. The DNA for the CDR3 is TGTGCCAGCAGTCACCGACAGGGCCCTGGATATGGCTACACCTTC. The chain has TRBV27 and TRBJ1-2, with 7 bases matching TRBD1. Per germline, CDR1 MNHEY and CDR2 SMNVEV (reference sequence). This CDR3 contains 15 residues. The V gene end was trimmed by 5 bases and the J gene end by 5 bases; junction bases not matched to a gene: 11.

CDR3 nucleotide sequence: TGTGCCAGCAGTGTTTCGAGCGCGAGGCCAGATACGCAGTATTTT. Amino acid sequence: CASSVSSARPDTQYF. The chain uses TRBV6-1 and TRBJ2-3; D remains ambiguous. Trimming took off 4 bases at V and 4 bases at J, with 15 bases between the two ends. Germline assignment: CDR1 MNHNS and CDR2 SASEGT. This CDR3 region has 15 residues.

The V and J genes are TRBV6-1 and TRBJ2-2; D may correspond to TRBD1 or TRBD2 (5 bases each). The germline V gene has CDR1 MNHNS and CDR2 SASEGT. V was trimmed by 8 bases and J by 5 bases, leaving 21 bases between them. This CDR3 contains 16 residues. For the CDR3, the DNA is TGTGCCAGCCGGATGGGTGTAGGGACCTTGACCGGGGAGCTGTTTTTT. It specifies CASRMGVGTLTGELFF.

The rearrangement joins TRBV30 to TRBJ2-4; the match to TRBD2 covers 13 bases. Germline V gene lookup returns CDR1 GTSNPN and CDR2 SVGIG (reference sequence). V was clipped by 2 bases and J by 9 bases; unmatched bases: 7. The CDR3 spans 15 residues. CDR3 bases: TGTGCCTGGAGTCGGACTAGCGGGAGAGGGAGCATTCAGTACTTC. This translates into CAWSRTSGRGSIQYF. Using reference TRBV30 and TRBJ2-4 for the parts outside the CDR3, the full variable domain is SQTIHQWPATLVQPVGSPLSLECTVEGTSNPNLYWYRQAAGRGLQLLFYSVGIGQISSEVPQNLSASRPQDRQFILSSKKLLLSDSGFYLCAWSRTSGRGSIQYFGAGTRLSVL.

This clonotype has a single count. The rearrangement uses TRBV13 and TRBJ2-3, with TRBD2 matching over 9 bases. Germline V gene lookup returns CDR1 PRHDT and CDR2 FYEKMQ (reference sequence). The junction had 6 bases not matched to a gene; V was cut back by 5 bases and J by 0 bases. There are 16 residues in the CDR3. The chain's CDR3 is CASSASTSGSTDTQYF. For the CDR3, the DNA is TGTGCCAGCAGCGCGAGTACTAGCGGGAGCACAGATACGCAGTATTTT.

This rearrangement joins TRBV4-1 to TRBJ2-1, with D perhaps being TRBD1 or TRBD2 (5 bases each). The V gene lost 2 bases and the J gene lost 0 bases, with 11 bases spanning the gap. Germline assignment: CDR1 MGHRA and CDR2 YSYEKL. This CDR3 comprises 16 residues. The CDR3 is CASSQRDDSSYNEQFF. The DNA for the CDR3 is TGCGCCAGCAGCCAAAGGGACGACAGCTCCTACAATGAGCAGTTCTTC.

This clonotype was recorded once. V usage is TRBV3-1 and J usage is TRBJ2-5; no clear D gene. Germline-derived CDR1 and CDR2 are LGHDT and YNNKEL (reference sequence). V lost 8 bases, J lost 7 bases, and 23 bases lay in between. This CDR3 contains 15 residues. The CDR3 nucleotides are TGTGCCAGCCAGAGAGACCGTGGTTTTTACGCGACCCAGTACTTC. Amino acid sequence: CASQRDRGFYATQYF.

The chain couples TRBV11-2 to TRBJ2-5; tentative D call: TRBD2 (6 bases). This CDR3 has 17 residues. Trimming took 1 base from V and 1 from J, leaving 16 bases between them. The germline gives CDR1 SGHAT, CDR2 FQNNGV. The DNA for the CDR3 is TGTGCCAGCAGCTTAGGTGTCGGGACTCTATTCCAAGAGACCCAGTACTTC. Residues: CASSLGVGTLFQETQYF.

This chain joins TRBV13 and TRBJ2-1; 10 bases fit TRBD1. Germline assignment: CDR1 PRHDT and CDR2 FYEKMQ (reference sequence). The CDR3 extends over 23 amino acids. J was trimmed by 10 bases and V by 1 base; bases with no gene match: 31. This CDR3 reads CASSLDPPMRDRGRLSERGEQFF. In DNA form, the CDR3 reads TGTGCCAGCAGCTTAGACCCCCCAATGAGGGACAGGGGACGCCTATCCGAACGAGGGGAGCAGTTCTTC.

As DNA, the CDR3 is TGCAGTGCTAGCCTGACAGGGGTCGAAGAGACCCAGTACTTC. Translated: CSASLTGVEETQYF. The chain carries TRBV20-1 and TRBJ2-5; 8 nucleotides align to TRBD1. Germline lookup yields CDR1 DFQATT and CDR2 SNEGSKA (reference sequence). The V gene end was trimmed by 3 bases and the J gene end by 3 bases; junction bases not matched to a gene: 6. The CDR3 consists of 14 residues.

The gene calls are TRBV21-1 and TRBJ2-7; TRBD1, the table's D call, was not compared with the DNA. TRBV21-1 is labeled a pseudogene. The CDR3 contains 12 residues. The CDR3 loop reads CASPQGSYEQYF. CDR3 in DNA: TGTGCCAGCCCCCAGGGTTCCTACGAGCAGTACTTC.

The V call is TRBV20-1, the J call TRBJ2-7; 9 bases are shared with TRBD1. The CDR3 extends over 14 amino acids. V shed 6 bases and J 6 bases; nucleotides not matched to a gene: 12. Germline V lookup: CDR1 DFQATT, CDR2 SNEGSKA (reference sequence). CDR3 residues: CSAPPGTGPSEQYF. DNA of the CDR3: TGCAGTGCCCCTCCCGGGACAGGGCCATCCGAGCAGTACTTC.

The CDR3 DNA reads TGTGCCAGCAGCCCCCGCCAGGCAACGCGGGGCTATGGCTACACCTTC. This translates into CASSPRQATRGYGYTF. The chain has TRBV7-2 and TRBJ1-2; no firm D call. The CDR3 has 16 amino acids. Trimming left V 5 bases short and J 4 bases short, with 20 bases between. Germline V gene data show CDR1 as SGHTA and CDR2 as FQGNSA.

The J gene is TRBJ2-3, the V gene TRBV11-2, with 13 bases matching TRBD2. Germline V gene lookup returns CDR1 SGHAT and CDR2 FQNNGV. CDR3 length: 18 residues. V gave up 1 base and J gave up 5 bases; unmatched junction bases: 9. The chain's CDR3 is CASSLGGTSGRARDTQYF. CDR3 DNA sequence: TGTGCCAGCAGCTTAGGGGGAACTAGCGGGAGGGCCCGAGATACGCAGTATTTT.

The chain employs TRBV29-1 and TRBJ1-1; the D gene is possibly TRBD1 (6 bases). This CDR3 has 17 amino acids. V gave up 4 bases and J gave up 0 bases, with 21 bases separating them. Germline V gene data show CDR1 as SQVTM and CDR2 as ANQGSEA. CDR3 loop: CSVVGGGPRAMNTEAFF. For the CDR3, the DNA is TGCAGCGTTGTTGGGGGCGGGCCCCGCGCCATGAACACTGAAGCTTTCTTT.

The gene calls are TRBV29-1 and TRBJ1-1, with D unresolved. The CDR3 spans 10 residues. Per germline, CDR1 SQVTM and CDR2 ANQGSEA. V was clipped by 2 bases and J by 9 bases, with 7 bases between them. The CDR3 region has the DNA TGCAGCGTTGAAATGGAGAAAGCTTTCTTT. Its protein is CSVEMEKAFF.

This chain uses TRBV29-1 with TRBJ2-3; 8 nucleotides agree with TRBD2. Trimming removed 8 bases from V and 1 base from J; junction bases left unmatched: 8. Germline V gene lookup returns CDR1 SQVTM and CDR2 ANQGSEA. The CDR3 extends over 14 amino acids. The CDR3 spells CSFQAGAGTDTQYF. CDR3 sequence (DNA): TGCAGCTTTCAAGCGGGAGCGGGCACAGATACGCAGTATTTT.

The chain carries TRBV19 and TRBJ1-1; tentative D call: TRBD1 (5 bases). The V gene's germline CDR1 is LNHDA and CDR2 SQIVND (reference sequence). CDR3 length: 12 residues. V was clipped by 7 bases and J by 11 bases, with 17 bases between them. The DNA of the CDR3 is TGTGCCAGTATAGGGGCAGGGCGGTTGGCTTTCTTT. Its protein product is CASIGAGRLAFF. Full variable domain (rest looked up from reference TRBV19 and TRBJ1-1): DGGITQSPKYLFRKEGQNVTLSCEQNLNHDAMYWYRQDPGQGLRLIYYSQIVNDFQKGDIAEGYSVSREKKESFPLTVTSAQKNPTAFYLCASIGAGRLAFFGQGTRLTVV.

The chain recombines TRBV2 with TRBJ2-7, with D possibly called TRBD1 or TRBD2 (5 bases each). The CDR3 consists of 14 residues. Germline V gene data show CDR1 as SNHLY and CDR2 as FYNNEI. With 7 bases removed from V and 3 bases from J, the gap between germline ends came to 16 bases. CDR3 coding DNA: TGTGCCAGCATGGCTGGGCGTGGGGGCTACGAGCAGTACTTC. Amino acids: CASMAGRGGYEQYF.

This sequence joins TRBV29-1 and TRBJ2-7; the D gene is possibly TRBD2 (5 bases). Germline V gives CDR1 SQVTM, CDR2 ANQGSEA. CDR3 length: 14 residues. V was pared by 6 bases and J by 0 bases, with 15 bases between. CDR3: CSVGRTQSSYEQYF. The CDR3 nucleotides are TGCAGCGTCGGACGGACTCAGAGCTCCTACGAGCAGTACTTC.

The J gene is TRBJ2-7, the V gene TRBV19; TRBD2 agrees at 14 bases. V dropped 5 bases and J dropped 7; count of bases not matched to a gene: 7. The germline V gene has CDR1 LNHDA and CDR2 SQIVND (reference sequence). The CDR3 has 15 amino acids. Written as DNA, the CDR3 is TGTGCCAGTAGTCCTCGGACTAGCGGGAGGTATGAGCAGTACTTC. Residues: CASSPRTSGRYEQYF. Complete variable domain (other parts from reference TRBV19 and TRBJ2-7): DGGITQSPKYLFRKEGQNVTLSCEQNLNHDAMYWYRQDPGQGLRLIYYSQIVNDFQKGDIAEGYSVSREKKESFPLTVTSAQKNPTAFYLCASSPRTSGRYEQYFGPGTRLTVT.

The rearrangement uses TRBV28 and TRBJ1-5; a weak D match, TRBD1 (5 bases). Germline loops: CDR1 MDHEN, CDR2 SYDVKM. The V end was cut by 8 bases, the J end by 8 bases, with 16 bases between. This CDR3 comprises 13 residues. CDR3 coding DNA: TGTGCCAGCTTCGTCGACCTAGGGGAGCCCCAGCATTTT. As protein: CASFVDLGEPQHF.